These 14 T cell receptor beta chains were sequenced from one sample in a study of blood T cell repertoires in COVID-19. The repertoire was sequenced with immunoSEQ multiplex PCR; TCRdb's copy has only in-frame clones and lacks some. The sample has a few hundred thousand clones; roughly 86% are singletons. Sample: peripheral blood. The receptors were sampled from a man between 18 and 35 years old with active or convalescent COVID-19.

The chain employs TRBV5-4 and TRBJ2-1; 7 bases are shared with TRBD2. This CDR3 is built from 16 residues. The germline V gene has CDR1 SGHNT and CDR2 YYREEE (reference sequence). Losses at the gene ends were 10 bases for V and 0 bases for J; bases not matched to a gene: 13. CDR3 residues: CASHEVGGNSYNEQFF. The CDR3, as DNA: TGTGCCTCTCATGAGGTCGGGGGGAACTCCTACAATGAGCAGTTCTTC.

The rearrangement joins TRBV28 to TRBJ2-1; D might be TRBD2 (7 bases). There are 15 residues in the CDR3. Looked up from germline, CDR1 is MDHEN and CDR2 is SYDVKM. Trimming took off 8 bases at V and 3 bases at J, with 17 bases between the two ends. CDR3 coding DNA: TGTGCCAGCTCTAGAGGGGGGGACCTCTACAATGAGCAGTTCTTC. Its protein product is CASSRGGDLYNEQFF.

The chain employs TRBV9 and TRBJ1-3; D is uncertain. CDR1 SGDLS and CDR2 YYNGEE come from the germline V gene. This CDR3 comprises 17 residues. The ends were cut back, 2 bases at V and 1 base at J, with 16 bases in the middle. DNA for the CDR3: TGTGCCAGCAGCGTGGGAGTTTCCACAGATTCTGGAAACACCATATATTTT. Protein product: CASSVGVSTDSGNTIYF. The entire variable domain, with the rest obtained from reference TRBV9 and TRBJ1-3, is as follows: DSGVTQTPKHLITATGQRVTLRCSPRSGDLSVYWYQQSLDQGLQFLIQYYNGEERAKGNILERFSAQQFPDLHSELNLSSLELGDSALYFCASSVGVSTDSGNTIYFGEGSWLTVV.

This chain joins TRBV11-2 and TRBJ2-1; 13 nucleotides line up with TRBD2. The CDR3 length is 14 residues. V trimming: 3 bases; J trimming: 9 bases; junction bases outside the gene matches: 2. CDR1 is SGHAT, CDR2 FQNNGV, per germline. Here the CDR3 reads CASSFRTSGGEQFF. DNA for the CDR3: TGTGCCAGCAGCTTCAGGACTAGCGGGGGTGAGCAGTTCTTC.

This chain uses TRBV5-1 with TRBJ1-4; 7 bases are a match to TRBD1. Germline V gene sequence: CDR1 SGHRS, CDR2 YFSETQ. Losses at the gene ends were 0 bases for V and 8 bases for J; bases not matched to a gene: 7. The CDR3 loop spans 15 amino acids. The CDR3 nucleotides read TGCGCCAGCAGCTTGGGGTCGGACAGGCCGGAAAAACTGTTTTTT. Protein: CASSLGSDRPEKLFF. Complete variable domain (other parts from reference TRBV5-1 and TRBJ1-4): KAGVTQTPRYLIKTRGQQVTLSCSPISGHRSVSWYQQTPGQGLQFLFEYFSETQRNKGNFPGRFSGRQFSNSRSEMNVSTLELGDSALYLCASSLGSDRPEKLFFGSGTQLSVL.

This clone was observed a few times. V and J are TRBV14 and TRBJ2-7; 8 bases agree with TRBD2. Germline V CDR1 and CDR2: SGHDN, FVKESK. This CDR3 is 15 amino acids long. The trim removed 1 base at V and 6 bases at J, leaving 8 bases unmatched. Here the CDR3 reads CASSQGGGRSGEQYF. The CDR3 DNA follows: TGTGCCAGCAGCCAAGGGGGCGGGAGGTCTGGCGAGCAGTACTTC.

This clone was seen a few times. The CDR3 is CASSYEPGDGYTF. CDR3 nucleotide sequence: TGTGCCAGCAGTTACGAGCCCGGGGATGGCTACACCTTC. The rearrangement uses TRBV6-5 and TRBJ1-2; no definite D call. The CDR3 spans 13 residues. V was clipped by 2 bases and J by 6 bases, with 10 bases between them. CDR1 and CDR2 from the germline V gene are MNHEY and SVGAGI.

The chain uses TRBV18 and TRBJ1-6, with TRBD1 matching over 7 bases. The trim removed 4 bases at V and 6 bases at J, leaving 6 bases unmatched. The CDR3 length is 15 residues. The germline gives CDR1 KGHSH, CDR2 LQKENI. The CDR3 here is CASSRPGQSNSPLHF. DNA of the CDR3: TGTGCCAGCTCACGGCCGGGACAGTCTAATTCACCCCTCCACTTT.

CDR3 protein: CASSSYQETQYF. The DNA for the CDR3 is TGTGCCAGCAGTTCTTACCAAGAGACCCAGTACTTC. V gene TRBV5-4 combines with J gene TRBJ2-5; D is ambiguous. The CDR3 extends over 12 amino acids. Germline V gene lookup returns CDR1 SGHNT and CDR2 YYREEE (reference sequence). V was cut by 5 bases and J by 0 bases, with 5 bases left in between.

The rearrangement joins TRBV5-1 to TRBJ1-4, with TRBD1 matching over 12 bases. CDR1 and CDR2 (germline): SGHRS, YFSETQ. After removal of 4 bases from V and 7 bases from J, the junction contained 8 bases not matched to a gene. The CDR3 length is 16 residues. CDR3 in DNA: TGCGCCAGCAGCACGGGACAGGGGGCCGTATTTGAAAAACTGTTTTTT. This sequence encodes CASSTGQGAVFEKLFF.

J is TRBJ1-1 and V is TRBV5-1; the D gene is possibly TRBD1 (6 bases). The CDR3 spans 13 residues. V was shortened by 0 bases and J by 4 bases, with 7 bases between the two germline ends. The V gene's germline CDR1 is SGHRS and CDR2 YFSETQ. In DNA, the CDR3 is TGCGCCAGCAGCTTGGAACAGGGCACTGAAGCTTTCTTT. Residues: CASSLEQGTEAFF.

The chain employs TRBV2 and TRBJ1-1; D is unclear. The CDR3 has 12 amino acids. Germline-derived CDR1 and CDR2 are SNHLY and FYNNEI. V was cut by 5 bases and J by 11 bases, with 15 bases left in between. The CDR3 loop reads CASSRTEERAFF. DNA for the CDR3: TGTGCCAGCAGTAGGACGGAGGAACGGGCTTTCTTT.

This clone is a singleton in its sample. The V gene is TRBV29-1, the J gene TRBJ1-5; 8 nucleotides line up with TRBD1. Looked up from germline, CDR1 is SQVTM and CDR2 is ANQGSEA. Trimming cost V 8 bases and J 4 bases; bases outside gene matches: 10. The CDR3 contains 14 residues. The CDR3 sequence is CSPKTGDRNQPQHF. In DNA, the CDR3 is TGCAGCCCTAAGACAGGGGATAGGAATCAGCCCCAGCATTTT.

V gene TRBV12-5 combines with J gene TRBJ2-1; 8 positions agree with TRBD1. J gave up 2 bases and V 6 bases, and 9 bases lay outside the gene matches. The CDR3 runs to 16 residues. From germline, CDR1 is LGHNT and CDR2 FRNRAP. The CDR3 sequence: CASGLATGGPYNEQFF. DNA for the CDR3: TGTGCTAGTGGCCTCGCTACAGGGGGGCCCTACAATGAGCAGTTCTTC. The complete variable domain, with remaining parts taken from reference TRBV12-5 and TRBJ2-1, reads DARVTQTPRHKVTEMGQEVTMRCQPILGHNTVFWYRQTMMQGLELLAYFRNRAPLDDSGMPKDRFSAEMPDATLATLKIQPSEPRDSAVYFCASGLATGGPYNEQFFGPGTRLTVL.